The present T cell receptor (beta chain) was sequenced within a study of early T cells in non-severe SARS-CoV-2 infection. On the study more broadly: The sequenced material was bulk RNA from unsorted whole blood, and its chains were unpaired.

Findings and caveats of the study: Using VDJdb, the matching emphasized anti-spike CD8 responses while missing private and CD4 specificities.

Germline V CDR1 and CDR2: MNHEY, SVGAGI. V lost 5 bases and J lost 2, with 3 bases in between. The CDR3 covers 11 residues. Attached unique molecular identifiers marked individual cDNA molecules. Each CDR3 protein gets one entry after TCRdb re-called the 5' RACE reads with MiXCR. Of approximately 58,000 distinct CDR3 sequences listed, approximately 10% are singletons. This clonotype was detected only a few times. Antigen unknown. The V call is TRBV6-5, the J call TRBJ2-5; D gene ambiguous. The sequence was obtained from an adult who was a healthcare worker with PCR-confirmed SARS-CoV-2 infection or an uninfected control (not recorded which). The sequenced sample consisted of whole blood. The CDR3: CASSRQETQYF. The DNA of the CDR3 is TGTGCCAGCAGTAGACAAGAGACCCAGTACTTC.